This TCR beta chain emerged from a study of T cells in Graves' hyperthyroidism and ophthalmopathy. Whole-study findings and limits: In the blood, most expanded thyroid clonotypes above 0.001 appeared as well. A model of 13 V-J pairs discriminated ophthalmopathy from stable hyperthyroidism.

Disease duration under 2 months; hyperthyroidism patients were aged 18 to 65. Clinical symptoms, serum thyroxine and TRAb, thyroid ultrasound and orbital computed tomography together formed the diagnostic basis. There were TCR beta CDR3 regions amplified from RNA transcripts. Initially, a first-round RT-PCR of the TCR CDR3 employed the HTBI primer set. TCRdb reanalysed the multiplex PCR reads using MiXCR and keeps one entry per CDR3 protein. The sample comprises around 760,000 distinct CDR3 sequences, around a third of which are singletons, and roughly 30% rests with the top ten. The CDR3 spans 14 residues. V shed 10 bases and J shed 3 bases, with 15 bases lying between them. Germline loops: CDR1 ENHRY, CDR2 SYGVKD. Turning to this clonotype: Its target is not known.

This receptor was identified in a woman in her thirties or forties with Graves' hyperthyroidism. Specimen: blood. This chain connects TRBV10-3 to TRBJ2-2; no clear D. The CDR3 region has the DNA TGTGCCAGCAGACGTATCCGGGACACCGGGGAGCTGTTTTTT. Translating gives CASRRIRDTGELFF.